Sequencing of this T cell receptor (beta chain) was carried out in a study of OX40 agonist ivuxolimab in advanced cancers. The method was immunoSEQ multiplex PCR; TCRdb's version includes in-frame clones alone and lacks a portion of them. The data show roughly 65,000 clones, with roughly nine tenths seen just once and 0.25% to 0.3% held by the top ten. CDR1 is SNHLY and CDR2 is FYNNEI in the germline V gene. V was shortened by 4 bases and J by 8 bases, with 11 bases between the two germline ends. The CDR3 spans 13 residues. Sequenced here: CD4+ or CD8+ T cells sorted from blood, sampled in a trial of the OX40 agonist ivuxolimab. The sequence derives from an adult with an advanced solid tumor such as melanoma, head and neck, liver or kidney cancer. The gene calls are TRBV2 and TRBJ1-4; D ambiguous. The CDR3 region is CASSVRPAEKLFF. The DNA for the CDR3 is TGTGCCAGCAGTGTTAGGCCGGCGGAAAAACTGTTTTTT.